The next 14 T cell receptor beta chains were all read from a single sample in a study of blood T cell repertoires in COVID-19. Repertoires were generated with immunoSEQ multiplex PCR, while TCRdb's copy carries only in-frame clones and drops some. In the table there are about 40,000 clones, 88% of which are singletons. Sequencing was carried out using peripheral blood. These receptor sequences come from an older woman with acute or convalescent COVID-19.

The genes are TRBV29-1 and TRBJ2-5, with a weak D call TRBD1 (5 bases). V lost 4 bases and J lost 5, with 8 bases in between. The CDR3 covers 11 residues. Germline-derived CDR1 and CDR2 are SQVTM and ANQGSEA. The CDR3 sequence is CSVGQRETQYF. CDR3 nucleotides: TGCAGCGTTGGACAGAGGGAGACCCAGTACTTC.

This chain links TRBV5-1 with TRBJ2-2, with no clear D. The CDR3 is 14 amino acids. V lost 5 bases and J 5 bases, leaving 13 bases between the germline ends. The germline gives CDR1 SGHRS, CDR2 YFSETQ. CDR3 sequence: CASRGLGSTGELFF. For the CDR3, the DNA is TGCGCCAGCAGGGGTCTCGGGTCTACCGGGGAGCTGTTTTTT.

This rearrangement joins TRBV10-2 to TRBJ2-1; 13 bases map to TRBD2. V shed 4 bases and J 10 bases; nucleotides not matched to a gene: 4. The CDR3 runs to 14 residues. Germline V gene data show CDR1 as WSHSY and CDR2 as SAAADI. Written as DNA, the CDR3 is TGCGCCAGCAGTGGACTAGCGGGAGGAGGCGAGCAGTTCTTC. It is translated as CASSGLAGGGEQFF.

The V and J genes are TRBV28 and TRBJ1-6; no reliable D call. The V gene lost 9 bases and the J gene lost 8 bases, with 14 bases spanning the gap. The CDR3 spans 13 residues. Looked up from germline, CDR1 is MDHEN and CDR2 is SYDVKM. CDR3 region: CARGELRDSPLHF. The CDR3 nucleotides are TGTGCCAGGGGAGAATTAAGGGATTCACCCCTCCACTTT.

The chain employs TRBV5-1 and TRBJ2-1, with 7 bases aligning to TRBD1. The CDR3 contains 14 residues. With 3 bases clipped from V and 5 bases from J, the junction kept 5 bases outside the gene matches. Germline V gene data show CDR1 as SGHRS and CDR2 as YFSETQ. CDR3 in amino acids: CASSWAGTDNEQFF. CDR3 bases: TGCGCCAGCAGCTGGGCCGGGACAGACAATGAGCAGTTCTTC.

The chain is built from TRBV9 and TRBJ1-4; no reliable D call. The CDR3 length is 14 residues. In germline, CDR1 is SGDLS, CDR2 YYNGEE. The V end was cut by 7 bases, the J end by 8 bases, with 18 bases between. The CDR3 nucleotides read TGTGCCAGCGGACGAGGGCCCACTAGGGAAAAACTGTTTTTT. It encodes CASGRGPTREKLFF.

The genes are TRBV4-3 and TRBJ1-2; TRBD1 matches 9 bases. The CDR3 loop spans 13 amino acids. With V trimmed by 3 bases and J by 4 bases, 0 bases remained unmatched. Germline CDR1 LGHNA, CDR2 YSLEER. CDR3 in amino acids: CASSQGQGYGYTF. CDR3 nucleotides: TGCGCCAGCAGCCAGGGACAGGGCTATGGCTACACCTTC.

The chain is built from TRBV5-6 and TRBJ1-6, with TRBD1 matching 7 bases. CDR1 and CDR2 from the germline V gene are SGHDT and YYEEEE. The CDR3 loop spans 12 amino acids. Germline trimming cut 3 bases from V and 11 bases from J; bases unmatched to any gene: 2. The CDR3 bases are TGTGCCAGCAGCTGGGACAGAGCACCCCTCCACTTT. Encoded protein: CASSWDRAPLHF.

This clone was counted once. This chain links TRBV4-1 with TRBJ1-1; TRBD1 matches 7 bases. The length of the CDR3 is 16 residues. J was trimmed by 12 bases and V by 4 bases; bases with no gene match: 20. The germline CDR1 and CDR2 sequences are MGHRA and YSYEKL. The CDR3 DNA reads TGCGCCAGCAGCCCGTCAACAGAGGGACAGCTCAAGAGGACTTTCTTT. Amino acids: CASSPSTEGQLKRTFF.

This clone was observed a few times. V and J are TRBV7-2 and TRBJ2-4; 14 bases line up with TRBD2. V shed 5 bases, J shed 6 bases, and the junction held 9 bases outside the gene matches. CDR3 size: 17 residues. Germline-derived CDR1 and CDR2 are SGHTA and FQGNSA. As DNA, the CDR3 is TGTGCCAGCAGCCGGAGACTAGCGGGAGGGTTCGGAAACATTCAGTACTTC. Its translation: CASSRRLAGGFGNIQYF.

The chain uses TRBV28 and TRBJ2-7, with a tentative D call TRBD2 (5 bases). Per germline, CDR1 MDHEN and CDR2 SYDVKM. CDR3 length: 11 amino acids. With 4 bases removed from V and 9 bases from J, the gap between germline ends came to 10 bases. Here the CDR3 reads CASSSGLAQYV. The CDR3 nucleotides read TGTGCCAGCAGTTCCGGACTCGCGCAGTACGTC.

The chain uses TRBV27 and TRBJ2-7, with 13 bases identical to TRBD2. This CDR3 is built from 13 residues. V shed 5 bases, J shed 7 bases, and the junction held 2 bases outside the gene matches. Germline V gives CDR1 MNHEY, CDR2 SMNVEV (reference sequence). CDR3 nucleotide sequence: TGTGCCAGCAGTCTGGGACTAGCGGGAGAGCAGTACGTC. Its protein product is CASSLGLAGEQYV.

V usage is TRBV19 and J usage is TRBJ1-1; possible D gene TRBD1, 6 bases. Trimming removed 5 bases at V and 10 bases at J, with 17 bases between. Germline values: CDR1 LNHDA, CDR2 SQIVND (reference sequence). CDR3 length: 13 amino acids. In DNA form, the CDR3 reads TGTGCCAGTAGTGCTAGACAGGAAGGTCGAGCTTTCTTT. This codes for CASSARQEGRAFF.

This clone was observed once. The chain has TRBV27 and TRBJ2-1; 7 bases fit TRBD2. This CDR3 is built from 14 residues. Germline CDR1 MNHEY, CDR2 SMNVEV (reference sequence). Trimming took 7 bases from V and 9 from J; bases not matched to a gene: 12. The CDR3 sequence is CASTGSGAWGEQFF. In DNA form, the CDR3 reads TGTGCCAGCACGGGAAGCGGGGCTTGGGGTGAGCAGTTCTTC.